What follows are 25 T cell receptor beta chains derived from one specimen sequenced in a study of blood T cell repertoires in COVID-19. Clones were read by immunoSEQ multiplex PCR, and TCRdb kept only the in-frame ones, dropping some. The repertoire holds approximately 280,000 clones, with around 83% as singletons. The sequenced sample was PBMCs or T cells enriched from blood (not recorded which). Source of these receptors: a middle-aged man who had been exposed to COVID-19.

The chain joins TRBV7-9 to TRBJ2-7, with D unclear. Trimming removed 5 bases at V and 2 bases at J, with 13 bases between. Germline loops: CDR1 SEHNR, CDR2 FQNEAQ (reference sequence). This CDR3 is 14 amino acids long. Here the CDR3 reads CASSPLSPPYEQYF. In nucleotides, the CDR3 is TGTGCCAGCAGCCCGCTCAGTCCCCCCTACGAGCAGTACTTC.

This sequence joins TRBV7-8 and TRBJ1-6, with 10 bases that match TRBD1. The CDR3 spans 14 residues. CDR1 SGHVS and CDR2 FQNEAQ come from the germline V gene. V lost 4 bases, J lost 12 bases, and 6 bases stayed unmatched. CDR3 amino acids: CASSSGQGLGPLHF. For the CDR3, the DNA is TGTGCCAGCAGCTCGGGACAGGGGCTGGGACCCCTCCACTTT.

The gene calls are TRBV7-5 and TRBJ2-3; no DNA check was done on the table's D call, TRBD2. TRBV7-5 is termed a pseudogene. CDR3 length: 16 residues. The CDR3 DNA sequence: TGTGCCAGAAGCTCCGGTAGTAGCGGGAGGGCCTCCACGCAGTATTTT. It encodes CARSSGSSGRASTQYF.

The rearrangement links TRBV30 to TRBJ2-2; no firm D call. V lost 4 bases and J lost 0, with 9 bases in between. CDR1 is GTSNPN and CDR2 is SVGIG in the germline V gene (reference sequence). The CDR3 is 14 residues long. CDR3 nucleotides: TGTGCCTGGACGGTCTTATCGAACACCGGGGAGCTGTTTTTT. Translation gives CAWTVLSNTGELFF. The full variable domain, in which reference TRBV30 and TRBJ2-2 provide the parts outside the CDR3, is SQTIHQWPATLVQPVGSPLSLECTVEGTSNPNLYWYRQAAGRGLQLLFYSVGIGQISSEVPQNLSASRPQDRQFILSSKKLLLSDSGFYLCAWTVLSNTGELFFGEGSRLTVL.

The chain recombines TRBV7-6 with TRBJ1-5, with a possible D match to TRBD1 (5 bases). Trimming pared 1 base from V and 2 bases from J, leaving 9 bases between. There are 15 residues in the CDR3. Per germline, CDR1 SGHVS and CDR2 FNYEAQ. CDR3 coding DNA: TGTGCCAGCAGCTTAGAGGACACCCGCAATCAGCCCCAGCATTTT. Residues: CASSLEDTRNQPQHF.

The chain combines TRBV11-2 with TRBJ1-1, with TRBD1 as a possible D gene (5 bases). The CDR3 is 13 amino acids. V gave up 3 bases and J gave up 6 bases, with 11 bases separating them. Germline assignment: CDR1 SGHAT and CDR2 FQNNGV. The CDR3 region is CASSLGGTPEAFF. The CDR3 coding sequence is TGTGCCAGCAGCTTGGGGGGGACTCCTGAAGCTTTCTTT. The whole variable domain, filled in from reference TRBV11-2 and TRBJ1-1, reads EAGVAQSPRYKIIEKRQSVAFWCNPISGHATLYWYQQILGQGPKLLIQFQNNGVVDDSQLPKDRFSAERLKGVDSTLKIQPAKLEDSAVYLCASSLGGTPEAFFGQGTRLTVV.

The chain carries TRBV5-1 and TRBJ2-6; TRBD1 is a possible D gene (6 bases). Germline CDR1 is SGHRS and CDR2 is YFSETQ. This CDR3 comprises 14 residues. The V gene lost 6 bases and the J gene lost 2 bases, with 9 bases spanning the gap. In DNA, the CDR3 is TGCGCCAGCAAGGCAGGGGCTGGGGCCAACGTCCTGACTTTC. Its protein product is CASKAGAGANVLTF.

This rearrangement joins TRBV10-3 to TRBJ2-7; 8 bases are shared with TRBD1. The ends lost 4 bases at V and 2 bases at J; junction bases unmatched: 7. CDR3 size: 15 residues. Germline V gives CDR1 ENHRY, CDR2 SYGVKD. As DNA, the CDR3 is TGTGCCATCAGTGTTGGACAGGGAACCCCCTACGAGCAGTACTTC. Translating gives CAISVGQGTPYEQYF.

The chain recombines TRBV7-9 with TRBJ1-4; a weak D match, TRBD1 (5 bases). This CDR3 is built from 14 residues. The V and J ends lost 5 bases and 5 bases respectively, with 12 bases between them. The germline CDR1 and CDR2 sequences are SEHNR and FQNEAQ (reference sequence). CDR3 bases: TGTGCCAGCAGCAAAATGGGGCCCAATGAAAAACTGTTTTTT. It is translated as CASSKMGPNEKLFF.

The chain carries TRBV27 and TRBJ2-5; possibly TRBD1 for D (6 bases). V dropped 4 bases and J dropped 3 bases, with 15 bases sitting between them. This CDR3 has 15 amino acids. Germline V lookup: CDR1 MNHEY, CDR2 SMNVEV (reference sequence). The CDR3: CASSWGRAGKETQYF. The CDR3 DNA reads TGTGCCAGCAGTTGGGGGCGAGCCGGTAAAGAGACCCAGTACTTC.

This chain uses TRBV9 with TRBJ1-2; D is unresolved. V gave up 6 bases and J gave up 8 bases, with 20 bases separating them. CDR1 is SGDLS, CDR2 YYNGEE, per germline. The CDR3 length is 14 residues. The CDR3 coding sequence is TGTGCCAGCACCCCCGACGTGGCAGCGAGGGGCTACACCTTC. This encodes CASTPDVAARGYTF.

The chain uses TRBV3-1 (or the pseudogene TRBV3-2) and TRBJ2-7; a possible D gene is TRBD2 (5 bases). CDR1 is LGHDT, CDR2 YNNKEL, per germline (reference sequence). V was clipped by 3 bases and J by 2 bases, with 20 bases between them. The CDR3 runs 17 residues. The CDR3 region is CASSHAGSTAIAYEQYF. For the CDR3, the DNA is TGTGCCAGCAGCCACGCTGGGAGTACAGCGATTGCCTACGAGCAGTACTTC.

This clone was counted a single time. The chain is built from TRBV10-3 and TRBJ1-4, with D possibly matching TRBD1 (6 bases). Germline CDR1 is ENHRY and CDR2 is SYGVKD. The CDR3 contains 15 residues. The V end was cut by 6 bases, the J end by 0 bases, with 11 bases between. The CDR3 nucleotides read TGTGCCATCAGCCAACAGGGCGCAACTAATGAAAAACTGTTTTTT. Translating gives CAISQQGATNEKLFF.

This chain joins TRBV7-9 and TRBJ2-5, with D hard to call. The CDR3 has 12 amino acids. Per germline, CDR1 SEHNR and CDR2 FQNEAQ (reference sequence). The V gene lost 3 bases and the J gene lost 5 bases, with 7 bases spanning the gap. CDR3 DNA: TGTGCCAGCAGCTTTGGGCCGGAGACCCAGTACTTC. Protein sequence: CASSFGPETQYF. The full variable domain, rest sourced from reference TRBV7-9 and TRBJ2-5, is DTGVSQNPRHKITKRGQNVTFRCDPISEHNRLYWYRQTLGQGPEFLTYFQNEAQLEKSRLLSDRFSAERPKGSFSTLEIQRTEQGDSAMYLCASSFGPETQYFGPGTRLLVL.

The chain combines TRBV7-9 with TRBJ2-1; D not resolved. Germline assignment: CDR1 SEHNR and CDR2 FQNEAQ (reference sequence). Between the trimmed V and J ends, which lost 7 bases and 9 bases, there was a span of 10 bases. The CDR3 runs to 11 residues. As DNA, the CDR3 is TGTGCCAGCACCACCGCCAGTGAGCAGTTCTTC. Its translation is CASTTASEQFF.

Only one count was recorded for this clone. The chain combines TRBV30 with TRBJ1-2; D gene unclear. In germline, CDR1 is GTSNPN, CDR2 SVGIG (reference sequence). Between the trimmed V and J ends, which lost 5 bases and 8 bases, there was a span of 18 bases. The CDR3 is 13 residues long. CDR3 region: CAWASTGSYGYTF. The DNA of the CDR3 is TGTGCCTGGGCCTCCACCGGGAGCTACGGCTACACCTTC. Looking up the rest from reference TRBV30 and TRBJ1-2 gives the full variable domain: SQTIHQWPATLVQPVGSPLSLECTVEGTSNPNLYWYRQAAGRGLQLLFYSVGIGQISSEVPQNLSASRPQDRQFILSSKKLLLSDSGFYLCAWASTGSYGYTFGSGTRLTVV.

CDR3 nucleotides: TGTGCCAGCAGCCAGTACAGGGGGCGTTTGGGTGGCTACACCTTC. Translating it yields CASSQYRGRLGGYTF. The rearrangement links TRBV14 to TRBJ1-2, with TRBD1 matching over 9 bases. Per the germline V gene, CDR1 is SGHDN and CDR2 is FVKESK. This CDR3 region has 15 residues. V lost 3 bases and J lost 7; bases outside the gene matches: 9.

The V and J genes are TRBV7-9 and TRBJ2-3, with TRBD2 identical over 9 bases. This CDR3 comprises 17 residues. Germline values: CDR1 SEHNR, CDR2 FQNEAQ (reference sequence). Trimming at V came to 7 bases and at J to 5 bases, leaving 16 bases not matched to a gene. The CDR3 is CASTLRLAGQNRDTQYF. CDR3 nucleotide sequence: TGTGCCAGCACCCTCCGTCTAGCGGGACAGAATCGAGATACGCAGTATTTT.

This clone has just one count. The V gene is TRBV29-1, the J gene TRBJ1-2; D might be TRBD1 (5 bases). This CDR3 region has 14 residues. Germline-derived CDR1 and CDR2 are SQVTM and ANQGSEA. Trimming left V 2 bases short and J 0 bases short, with 10 bases between. Here the CDR3 reads CSVERQGTNYGYTF. CDR3 in DNA: TGCAGCGTTGAACGGCAGGGCACTAACTATGGCTACACCTTC. Looking up the rest from reference TRBV29-1 and TRBJ1-2 gives the full variable domain: SAVISQKPSRDICQRGTSLTIQCQVDSQVTMMFWYRQQPGQSLTLIATANQGSEATYESGFVIDKFPISRPNLTFSTLTVSNMSPEDSSIYLCSVERQGTNYGYTFGSGTRLTVV.

The CDR3: CATSRDQASGTSYEQYF. In DNA, the CDR3 is TGTGCCACCAGCAGAGATCAGGCTAGCGGGACATCCTACGAGCAGTACTTC. The chain recombines TRBV15 with TRBJ2-7; 9 bases line up with TRBD2. The junction had 7 bases not matched to a gene; V was cut back by 0 bases and J by 1 base. This CDR3 spans 17 amino acids. Germline loops: CDR1 LNHNV, CDR2 YYDKDF (reference sequence). Complete variable domain (other parts from reference TRBV15 and TRBJ2-7): DAMVIQNPRYQVTQFGKPVTLSCSQTLNHNVMYWYQQKSSQAPKLLFHYYDKDFNNEADTPDNFQSRRPNTSFCFLDIRSPGLGDTAMYLCATSRDQASGTSYEQYFGPGTRLTVT.

The CDR3 spells CASSQAFQISYEQYF. The DNA of the CDR3 is TGCGCCAGCAGCCAAGCCTTCCAGATCTCCTACGAGCAGTACTTC. This chain joins TRBV4-1 and TRBJ2-7, with D unresolved. Germline V gene data show CDR1 as MGHRA and CDR2 as YSYEKL. V dropped 1 base and J dropped 0 bases, with 10 bases sitting between them. There are 15 residues in the CDR3.

This clone was seen a single time. V gene TRBV2 combines with J gene TRBJ2-3; 7 positions agree with TRBD2. The CDR3 consists of 13 residues. Germline V gives CDR1 SNHLY, CDR2 FYNNEI. V shed 4 bases and J 6 bases; nucleotides not matched to a gene: 4. This CDR3 reads CASSVLALDTQYF. CDR3 DNA: TGTGCCAGCAGTGTACTAGCGTTGGATACGCAGTATTTT.

The chain carries TRBV2 and TRBJ1-4; D is uncertain. Germline-derived CDR1 and CDR2 are SNHLY and FYNNEI. The V end lost 8 bases, the J end lost 3 bases, and 10 bases lay between the germline ends. This CDR3 region has 13 residues. Here the CDR3 reads CASSIKPNEKLFF. CDR3 DNA sequence: TGTGCCAGCTCTATAAAGCCTAATGAAAAACTGTTTTTT. Supplemented by reference TRBV2 and TRBJ1-4, the full variable domain reads EPEVTQTPSHQVTQMGQEVILRCVPISNHLYFYWYRQILGQKVEFLVSFYNNEISEKSEIFDDQFSVERPDGSNFTLKIRSTKLEDSAMYFCASSIKPNEKLFFGSGTQLSVL.

The V call is TRBV6-1, the J call TRBJ2-1, with D tentatively TRBD2 (6 bases). The CDR3 spans 15 residues. Deletions cut 2 bases from V and 1 base from J, with 9 bases between. Per germline, CDR1 MNHNS and CDR2 SASEGT. Here the CDR3 DNA reads TGTGCCAGCAGTGAAATGGCGGGGTCCTACAATGAGCAGTTCTTC. Encoded protein: CASSEMAGSYNEQFF.

This clone came up once. The V call is TRBV18, the J call TRBJ2-6, with 7 nucleotides matching TRBD1. This CDR3 comprises 16 residues. Germline V gene data show CDR1 as KGHSH and CDR2 as LQKENI. The V gene end was trimmed by 5 bases and the J gene end by 0 bases; junction bases not matched to a gene: 4. This CDR3 reads CASSKSGGSGANVLTF. As DNA, the CDR3 is TGTGCCAGCTCAAAATCAGGGGGCTCTGGGGCCAACGTCCTGACTTTC. The full variable domain, rest sourced from reference TRBV18 and TRBJ2-6, is NAGVMQNPRHLVRRRGQEARLRCSPMKGHSHVYWYRQLPEEGLKFMVYLQKENIIDESGMPKERFSAEFPKEGPSILRIQQVVRGDSAAYFCASSKSGGSGANVLTFGAGSRLTVL.